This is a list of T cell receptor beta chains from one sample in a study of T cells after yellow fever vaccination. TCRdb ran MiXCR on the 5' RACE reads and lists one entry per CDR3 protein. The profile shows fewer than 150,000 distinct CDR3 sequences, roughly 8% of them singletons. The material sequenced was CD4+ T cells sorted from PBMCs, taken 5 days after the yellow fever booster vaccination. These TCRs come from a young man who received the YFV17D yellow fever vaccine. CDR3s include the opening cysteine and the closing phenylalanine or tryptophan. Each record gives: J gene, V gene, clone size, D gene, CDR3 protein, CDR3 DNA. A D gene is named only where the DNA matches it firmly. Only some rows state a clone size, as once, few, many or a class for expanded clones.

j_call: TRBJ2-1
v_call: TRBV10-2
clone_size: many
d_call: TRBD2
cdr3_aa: CASSITSGITEQFF
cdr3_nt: TGCGCCAGCAGTATTACTAGCGGGATCACTGAGCAGTTCTTC

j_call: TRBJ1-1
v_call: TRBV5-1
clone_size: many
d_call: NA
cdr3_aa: CASSLQDMNTEAFF
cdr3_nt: TGCGCCAGCAGCTTACAGGATATGAACACTGAAGCTTTCTTT

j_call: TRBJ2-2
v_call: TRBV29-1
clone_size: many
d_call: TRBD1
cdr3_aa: CSVEGFVWDRASGELFF
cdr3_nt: TGCAGCGTTGAGGGATTTGTGTGGGACAGGGCTTCAGGGGAGCTGTTTTTT

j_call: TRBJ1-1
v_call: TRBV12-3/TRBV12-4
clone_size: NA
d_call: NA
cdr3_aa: CASSLIGWGTGGTEAFF
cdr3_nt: TGTGCCAGCAGTTTAATAGGGTGGGGGACGGGGGGCACTGAAGCTTTCTTT

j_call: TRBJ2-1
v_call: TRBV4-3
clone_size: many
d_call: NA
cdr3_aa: CASSQDYGFGNEQFF
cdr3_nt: TGCGCCAGCAGCCAAGATTACGGGTTCGGCAATGAGCAGTTCTTC

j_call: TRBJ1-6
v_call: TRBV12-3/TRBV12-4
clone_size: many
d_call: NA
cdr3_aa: CASTRTRNSPLHF
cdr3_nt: TGTGCCAGCACCCGGACCAGAAATTCACCCCTCCACTTT

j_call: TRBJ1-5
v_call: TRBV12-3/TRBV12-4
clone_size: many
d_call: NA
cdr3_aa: CASSLSGGRDQPQHF
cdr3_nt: TGTGCCAGCAGTTTGAGCGGGGGCCGGGATCAGCCCCAGCATTTT

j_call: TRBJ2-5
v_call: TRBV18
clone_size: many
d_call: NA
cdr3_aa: CASSPWRDQETQYF
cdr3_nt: TGTGCCAGCTCACCATGGAGAGACCAAGAGACCCAGTACTTC

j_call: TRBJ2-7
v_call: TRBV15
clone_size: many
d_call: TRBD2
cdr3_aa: CATSRARPGLNSYEQYF
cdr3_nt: TGTGCCACCAGCAGAGCAAGACCGGGACTAAACTCCTACGAGCAGTACTTC

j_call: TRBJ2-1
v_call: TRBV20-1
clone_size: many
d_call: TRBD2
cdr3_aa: CSARVAGGRSANEQFF
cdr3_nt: TGCAGTGCTAGAGTGGCGGGAGGGCGGTCGGCCAATGAGCAGTTCTTC

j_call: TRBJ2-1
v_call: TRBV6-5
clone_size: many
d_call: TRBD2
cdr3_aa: CASSYSIWTSGTNEQFF
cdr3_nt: TGTGCCAGCAGTTACTCGATTTGGACTAGCGGGACCAATGAGCAGTTCTTC

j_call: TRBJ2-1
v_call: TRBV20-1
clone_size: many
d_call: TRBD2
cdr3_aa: CSASSSGRLYEQFF
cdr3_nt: TGCAGTGCTAGTTCTAGCGGGAGGCTCTATGAGCAGTTCTTC

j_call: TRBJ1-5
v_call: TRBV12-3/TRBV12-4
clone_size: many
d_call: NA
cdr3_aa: CASSLSGNQPQHF
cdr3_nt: TGTGCCAGCAGTTTATCTGGGAATCAGCCCCAGCATTTT

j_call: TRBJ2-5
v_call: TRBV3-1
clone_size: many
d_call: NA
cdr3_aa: CASSLAAGGETQYF
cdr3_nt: TGTGCCAGCAGCCTTGCGGCCGGGGGAGAGACCCAGTACTTC

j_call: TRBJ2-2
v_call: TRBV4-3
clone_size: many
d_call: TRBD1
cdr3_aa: CASSQEGGQGTGELFF
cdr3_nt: TGCGCCAGCAGCCAAGAAGGGGGCCAGGGTACCGGGGAGCTGTTTTTT

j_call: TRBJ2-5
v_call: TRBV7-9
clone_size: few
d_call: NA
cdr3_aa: CASSSSGGETQYF
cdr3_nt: TGTGCCAGCAGCTCCAGCGGAGGCGAGACCCAGTACTTC

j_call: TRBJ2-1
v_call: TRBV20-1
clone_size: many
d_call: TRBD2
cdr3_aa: CSAGGLAGGNEQFF
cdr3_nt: TGCAGTGCCGGAGGACTAGCGGGAGGCAATGAGCAGTTCTTC

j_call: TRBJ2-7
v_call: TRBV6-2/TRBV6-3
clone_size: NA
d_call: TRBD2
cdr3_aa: CASSYSKGGPNEQYF
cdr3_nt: TGTGCCAGCAGTTACTCGAAGGGAGGGCCGAACGAGCAGTACTTC

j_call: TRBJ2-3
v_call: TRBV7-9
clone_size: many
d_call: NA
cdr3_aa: CASSPSGDTQYF
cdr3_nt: TGTGCCAGCAGTCCCTCGGGTGATACGCAGTATTTT

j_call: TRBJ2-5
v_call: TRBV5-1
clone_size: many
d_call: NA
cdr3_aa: CASSRGTQETQYF
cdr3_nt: TGCGCCAGCAGCCGAGGCACCCAAGAGACCCAGTACTTC

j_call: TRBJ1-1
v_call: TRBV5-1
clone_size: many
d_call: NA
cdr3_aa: CASTQEGTEAFF
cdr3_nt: TGCGCCAGCACCCAAGAAGGCACTGAAGCTTTCTTT

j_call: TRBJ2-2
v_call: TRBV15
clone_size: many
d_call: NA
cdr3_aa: CATSRDWAGGELFF
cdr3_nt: TGTGCCACCAGCAGAGATTGGGCCGGCGGGGAGCTGTTTTTT

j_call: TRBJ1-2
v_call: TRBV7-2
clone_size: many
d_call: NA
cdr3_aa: CASSLADRVPYGYTF
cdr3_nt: TGTGCCAGCAGCTTAGCAGACAGAGTGCCCTATGGCTACACCTTC

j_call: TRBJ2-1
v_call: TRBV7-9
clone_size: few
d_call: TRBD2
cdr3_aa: CASSHSGTSGTNEQFF
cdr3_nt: TGTGCCAGCAGCCATTCCGGGACTAGCGGAACTAATGAGCAGTTCTTC

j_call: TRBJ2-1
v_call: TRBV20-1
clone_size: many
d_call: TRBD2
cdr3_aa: CSAPGTSKQFF
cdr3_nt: TGCAGTGCTCCCGGGACTAGCAAACAGTTCTTC

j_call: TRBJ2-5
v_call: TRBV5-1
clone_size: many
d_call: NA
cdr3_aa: CASRDTGGGETQYF
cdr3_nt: TGCGCCAGCAGGGACACCGGCGGCGGAGAGACCCAGTACTTC

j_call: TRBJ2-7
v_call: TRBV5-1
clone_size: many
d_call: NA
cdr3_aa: CASSLEVCEQYF
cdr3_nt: TGCGCCAGCAGCTTGGAGGTTTGCGAGCAGTACTTC

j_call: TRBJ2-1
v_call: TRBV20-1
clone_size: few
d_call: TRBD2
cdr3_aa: CSARSRTSGSYNEQFF
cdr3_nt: TGCAGTGCTCGATCCCGGACTAGCGGGAGTTACAATGAGCAGTTCTTC

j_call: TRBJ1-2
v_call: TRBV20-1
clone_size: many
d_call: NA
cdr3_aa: CSAGNSGANYGYTF
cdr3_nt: TGCAGTGCTGGCAACAGCGGAGCTAACTATGGCTACACCTTC

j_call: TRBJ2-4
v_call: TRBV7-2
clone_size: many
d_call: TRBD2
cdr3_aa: CASSLTREGIQYF
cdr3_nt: TGTGCCAGCAGCTTAACCAGGGAGGGCATTCAGTACTTC

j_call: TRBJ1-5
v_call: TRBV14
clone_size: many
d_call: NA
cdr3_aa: CASSLPGNNQPQHF
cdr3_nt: TGTGCCAGCAGCCTCCCGGGGAATAATCAGCCCCAGCATTTT

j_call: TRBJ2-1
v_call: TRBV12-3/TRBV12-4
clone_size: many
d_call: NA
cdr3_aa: CASSFGVFEQFF
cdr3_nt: TGTGCCAGCAGTTTTGGTGTGTTCGAGCAGTTCTTC

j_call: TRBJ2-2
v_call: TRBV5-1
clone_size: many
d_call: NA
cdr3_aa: CASSLDVPGELFF
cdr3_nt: TGCGCCAGCAGCTTGGACGTTCCCGGGGAGCTGTTTTTT

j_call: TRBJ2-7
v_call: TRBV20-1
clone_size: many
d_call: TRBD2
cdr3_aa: CSASTLAGVNEQYF
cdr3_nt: TGCAGTGCTAGCACACTAGCGGGAGTAAATGAGCAGTACTTC

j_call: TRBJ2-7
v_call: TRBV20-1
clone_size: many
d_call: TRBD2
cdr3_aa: CSALAGGTYEQYF
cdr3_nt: TGCAGTGCTCTAGCGGGAGGTACCTACGAGCAGTACTTC

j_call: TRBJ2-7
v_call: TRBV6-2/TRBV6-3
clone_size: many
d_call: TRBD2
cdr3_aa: CASSYSAGLAGRKGIEQYF
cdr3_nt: TGTGCCAGCAGTTACTCGGCGGGACTAGCGGGCCGGAAAGGGATCGAGCAGTACTTC

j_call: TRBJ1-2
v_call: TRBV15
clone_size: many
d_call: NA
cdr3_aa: CATSRDNYGYTF
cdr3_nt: TGTGCCACCAGCAGAGATAACTATGGCTACACCTTC

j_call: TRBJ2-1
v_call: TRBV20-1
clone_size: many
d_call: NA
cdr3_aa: CSARAARAFNEQFF
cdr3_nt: TGCAGTGCTAGAGCGGCCCGAGCTTTCAATGAGCAGTTCTTC

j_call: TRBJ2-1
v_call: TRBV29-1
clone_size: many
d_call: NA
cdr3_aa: CSVDGARYNEQFF
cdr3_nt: TGCAGCGTTGACGGGGCTCGCTACAATGAGCAGTTCTTC

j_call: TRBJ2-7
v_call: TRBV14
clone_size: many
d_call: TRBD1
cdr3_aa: CASKQGALSHEQYF
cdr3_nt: TGTGCCAGCAAACAGGGGGCGCTGAGCCACGAGCAGTACTTC

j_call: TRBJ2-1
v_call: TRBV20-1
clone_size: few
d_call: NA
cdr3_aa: CSANALGGAESSYNEQFF
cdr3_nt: TGCAGTGCCAACGCCTTGGGTGGGGCGGAAAGCTCCTACAATGAGCAGTTCTTC